The 28 T cell receptor beta chains presented below share a single source sample, sequenced in a study of shared clonotypes between healthy human individuals. Assay used: immunoSEQ multiplex PCR; TCRdb lists only in-frame clones, some missing. Of about 490,000 clones detected, 70% to 80% appear once; the ten largest clones hold less than 15%. Material: PBMCs. The receptor source for this set is a woman aged 40 to 50 in good health. Some clones in this sample may be carry-over from other donors' samples.

The chain joins TRBV11-2 to TRBJ2-1, with TRBD2 matching over 8 bases. This CDR3 is built from 14 residues. Unmatched junction bases numbered 6, after V lost 1 base and J lost 10 bases. CDR1 SGHAT and CDR2 FQNNGV come from the germline V gene. The CDR3 sequence: CASSLVGGRHEQFF. CDR3 nucleotides: TGTGCCAGCAGCTTAGTTGGCGGGAGGCACGAGCAGTTCTTC.

The genes are TRBV28 and TRBJ1-2, with D perhaps TRBD1 (5 bases). The V end was cut by 6 bases, the J end by 2 bases, with 10 bases between. Germline V gene sequence: CDR1 MDHEN, CDR2 SYDVKM. The CDR3 length is 13 residues. The CDR3: CASSADKNYGYTF. The CDR3 DNA reads as TGTGCCAGCAGCGCGGACAAGAACTATGGCTACACCTTC.

This clone was detected a few times. The rearrangement joins TRBV10-3 to TRBJ1-1; 8 nucleotides line up with TRBD1. Trimming removed 6 bases from V and 1 base from J; junction bases left unmatched: 13. CDR3 size: 17 residues. Germline CDR1 ENHRY, CDR2 SYGVKD. Written as DNA, the CDR3 is TGTGCCATCAGGACGGACAGGGAAAGCGTCGGGAACACTGAAGCTTTCTTT. Its protein is CAIRTDRESVGNTEAFF.

This clone showed up just a few times. The chain links TRBV7-8 to TRBJ2-1, with D possibly being TRBD2 (5 bases). Trimming took 5 bases from V and 6 from J, leaving 14 bases between them. The germline V gene encodes CDR1 SGHVS and CDR2 FQNEAQ. This CDR3 has 14 amino acids. The CDR3 bases are TGTGCCAGCAGCCCCTCTACTAGTTTCAATGAGCAGTTCTTC. Protein: CASSPSTSFNEQFF.

The rearrangement links TRBV15 to TRBJ2-1, with D perhaps being TRBD1 or TRBD2 (6 bases each). The CDR3 is 17 amino acids. V dropped 0 bases and J dropped 2 bases, with 14 bases sitting between them. The V gene's germline CDR1 is LNHNV and CDR2 YYDKDF (reference sequence). CDR3 nucleotide sequence: TGTGCCACCAGCAGAGATTTCCCCCGGGGGCCCTACAATGAGCAGTTCTTC. Translating gives CATSRDFPRGPYNEQFF.

V and J are TRBV7-9 and TRBJ1-1, with no clear D. Germline V gene lookup returns CDR1 SEHNR and CDR2 FQNEAQ (reference sequence). This CDR3 spans 15 amino acids. Trimming took off 5 bases at V and 0 bases at J, with 13 bases between the two ends. The CDR3 nucleotides are TGTGCCAGCAGCGGAGAGGACGGCGTGAACACTGAAGCTTTCTTT. Its protein product is CASSGEDGVNTEAFF.

The chain uses TRBV28 and TRBJ2-5, with TRBD2 identical over 12 bases. Matching the DNA end better, TRBJ2-7 makes the J call doubtful. CDR1 MDHEN and CDR2 SYDVKM come from the germline V gene. This CDR3 has 17 residues. Written as DNA, the CDR3 is TGTGCCAGCAGTTTGCCCGGACTAGCGGGGAGCTCCTACGAGCAGTACTTC. As protein: CASSLPGLAGSSYEQYF.

The J gene is TRBJ1-4, the V gene TRBV18; no clear D. The CDR3 covers 13 residues. The germline V gene encodes CDR1 KGHSH and CDR2 LQKENI. Trimming took off 4 bases at V and 8 bases at J, with 11 bases between the two ends. DNA of the CDR3: TGTGCCAGCTCACGCGGGGTTTTGGAAAAACTGTTTTTT. Translation: CASSRGVLEKLFF.

The chain couples TRBV6-6 to TRBJ2-2, with D unclear. The CDR3 sequence is 13 residues long. Germline CDR1 is MNHNY and CDR2 is SVGAGI (reference sequence). V was cut by 6 bases and J by 2 bases, with 7 bases left in between. The CDR3 sequence: CASRGPNTGELFF. DNA of the CDR3: TGTGCCAGCAGGGGTCCCAACACCGGGGAGCTGTTTTTT.

The chain combines TRBV4-3 with TRBJ1-4; the D gene is possibly TRBD1 (5 bases). Germline values: CDR1 LGHNA, CDR2 YSLEER. V lost 0 bases and J 7 bases, leaving 15 bases between the germline ends. CDR3 length equals 16 residues. The CDR3 DNA sequence: TGCGCCAGCAGCCAAGATTCAGGGAGGGGCAGTGAAAAACTGTTTTTT. It translates to CASSQDSGRGSEKLFF.

The chain carries TRBV29-1 and TRBJ2-7; 8 bases line up with TRBD2. Germline V gene lookup returns CDR1 SQVTM and CDR2 ANQGSEA. The CDR3 has 13 residues. The trim removed 5 bases at V and 0 bases at J, leaving 3 bases unmatched. CDR3 sequence (DNA): TGCAGCGTTCTGCGGGGGGACTCCTACGAGCAGTACTTC. Residues: CSVLRGDSYEQYF.

The V and J genes are TRBV23-1 and TRBJ1-5; D possibly corresponds to TRBD1 (5 bases). TRBV23-1 is identified as an open reading frame with a role that is uncertain. V gave up 6 bases and J gave up 2 bases, with 11 bases separating them. The CDR3 has 14 amino acids. The CDR3 region has the DNA TGCGCCAGCAGCGGTCGGGGGGGCAATCAGCCCCAGCATTTT. It specifies CASSGRGGNQPQHF.

In regard to this clone: Other DNA variants within this sample encode the same CDR3. The chain has TRBV20-1 and TRBJ2-3; D ambiguous. CDR1 DFQATT and CDR2 SNEGSKA come from the germline V gene (reference sequence). The CDR3 sequence is 11 residues long. The V gene lost 3 bases and the J gene lost 1 base, with 2 bases spanning the gap. The CDR3 is CSASGTDTQYF. CDR3 sequence (DNA): TGCAGTGCTAGTGGCACAGATACGCAGTATTTT.

In the case of this clone: Being one base from a much bigger clone, this may be a read error. Other nucleotide sequences in the sample specify the same CDR3. The CDR3 region is CASSLSGSGGGNTIYF. CDR3 nucleotide sequence: TGTGCCAGCAGTTTAAGCGGGTCAGGGGGAGGAAACACAATATATTTT. This sequence joins TRBV28 and TRBJ1-3; TRBD1 aligns across 7 bases. CDR1 and CDR2 from the germline V gene are MDHEN and SYDVKM. This CDR3 is built from 16 residues.

This chain uses TRBV27 with TRBJ2-4; D is unresolved. The CDR3 consists of 14 residues. The V gene lost 6 bases and the J gene lost 0 bases, with 9 bases spanning the gap. Germline values: CDR1 MNHEY, CDR2 SMNVEV (reference sequence). As DNA, the CDR3 is TGTGCCAGCAGGTCTATCCTAGCCAAAAACATTCAGTACTTC. It encodes CASRSILAKNIQYF.

There are a few counts of this clone. The rearrangement joins TRBV9 to TRBJ2-2; D ambiguous. Germline CDR1 SGDLS, CDR2 YYNGEE. The V gene lost 3 bases and the J gene lost 7 bases, with 13 bases spanning the gap. The CDR3 has 14 amino acids. DNA for the CDR3: TGTGCCAGCAGCGAGGCCCCGGTGAGCGGGGAGCTGTTTTTT. This sequence encodes CASSEAPVSGELFF.

The V and J genes are TRBV11-1 and TRBJ2-7; D possibly corresponds to TRBD2 (6 bases). The CDR3 extends over 15 amino acids. The ends were cut back, 0 bases at V and 6 bases at J, with 15 bases in the middle. Germline lookup yields CDR1 SGHAT and CDR2 FQDESV (reference sequence). In DNA, the CDR3 is TGTGCCAGCAGCTTAGCGGGAGGATTGTTACTCGAGCAGTACTTC. Its protein product is CASSLAGGLLLEQYF. The full variable domain, in which reference TRBV11-1 and TRBJ2-7 provide the parts outside the CDR3, is EAEVAQSPRYKITEKSQAVAFWCDPISGHATLYWYRQILGQGPELLVQFQDESVVDDSQLPKDRFSAERLKGVDSTLKIQPAELGDSAMYLCASSLAGGLLLEQYFGPGTRLTVT.

The V and J genes are TRBV5-1 and TRBJ2-7; TRBD1 is a possible D gene (6 bases). The germline V gene encodes CDR1 SGHRS and CDR2 YFSETQ. V lost 0 bases to trimming and J lost 5 bases, with 18 bases between them. This CDR3 is built from 16 residues. The CDR3 DNA reads TGCGCCAGCAGCTTGGTTGCCGGCAGGGGTTTCAACGAGCAGTACTTC. Its protein product is CASSLVAGRGFNEQYF.

The J gene is TRBJ1-1, the V gene TRBV28, with D possibly TRBD1 on 5 matching bases. The CDR3 has 16 amino acids. Germline V gene lookup returns CDR1 MDHEN and CDR2 SYDVKM. Trimming cost V 6 bases and J 1 base, with 18 bases left between them. As DNA, the CDR3 is TGTGCCAGCAGCCCACCTCCGGGGGGAGGGAACACTGAAGCTTTCTTT. Translation gives CASSPPPGGGNTEAFF.

This chain uses TRBV30 with TRBJ2-5; 9 bases fit TRBD2. V shed 6 bases, J shed 1 base, and the junction held 6 bases outside the gene matches. The CDR3 totals 14 residues. Germline loops: CDR1 GTSNPN, CDR2 SVGIG (reference sequence). CDR3 in DNA: TGTGCCTGTAGGAGTAGCGGGAGCCAAGAGACCCAGTACTTC. Residues: CACRSSGSQETQYF.

The gene calls are TRBV20-1 and TRBJ2-1; no definite D call. Deletions cut 7 bases from V and 5 bases from J, with 9 bases between. There are 11 residues in the CDR3. The germline V gene has CDR1 DFQATT and CDR2 SNEGSKA (reference sequence). The CDR3 loop is CSVTGNNEQFF. The CDR3, as DNA: TGCAGTGTAACCGGTAACAATGAGCAGTTCTTC.

The chain has TRBV28 and TRBJ2-6; D remains unclear. V dropped 3 bases and J dropped 3 bases, with 6 bases sitting between them. The CDR3 is 14 amino acids. From germline, CDR1 is MDHEN and CDR2 SYDVKM. CDR3 loop: CASSFWHGANVLTF. Here the CDR3 DNA reads TGTGCCAGCAGTTTTTGGCATGGGGCCAACGTCCTGACTTTC.

The CDR3 coding sequence is TGTGCCAGCAGTGAAGCGCTTCGACGGGGGTTCGGAGAGACCCAGTACTTC. Translating it yields CASSEALRRGFGETQYF. The rearrangement joins TRBV6-1 to TRBJ2-5, with a possible D match to TRBD2 (6 bases). Looked up from germline, CDR1 is MNHNS and CDR2 is SASEGT. The V end was cut by 0 bases, the J end by 4 bases, with 18 bases between. The CDR3 sequence is 17 residues long.

The rearrangement links TRBV7-2 to TRBJ2-3; 10 bases are a match to TRBD2. Germline CDR1 and CDR2: SGHTA and FQGNSA. This CDR3 has 18 residues. V dropped 5 bases and J dropped 6; count of bases not matched to a gene: 17. The CDR3 DNA reads as TGTGCCAGCAGCCGTACTACCCAACTAGCGGGAACACGGGATACGCAGTATTTT. It specifies CASSRTTQLAGTRDTQYF.

This clone showed up just a few times. V and J are TRBV4-3 and TRBJ2-1; a possible D gene is TRBD2 (5 bases). CDR1 and CDR2 (germline): LGHNA, YSLEER. The V end lost 3 bases, the J end lost 10 bases, and 13 bases lay between the germline ends. CDR3 size: 13 residues. CDR3 amino acids: CASSQESGQEQFF. The CDR3 region has the DNA TGCGCCAGCAGCCAGGAAAGCGGCCAGGAGCAGTTCTTC.

V and J are TRBV29-1 and TRBJ1-1; D gene uncertain. This CDR3 contains 13 residues. Germline loops: CDR1 SQVTM, CDR2 ANQGSEA. V lost 5 bases to trimming and J lost 1 base, with 11 bases between them. The CDR3 DNA reads as TGCAGCGTTACCTCCCGGGGGAACACTGAAGCTTTCTTT. This codes for CSVTSRGNTEAFF.

Details on this clone: One junction end does not reproduce the germline sequence, and a read error may be involved. The J gene is TRBJ1-4, the V gene TRBV5-1; 7 nucleotides agree with TRBD1. The germline V gene encodes CDR1 SGHRS and CDR2 YFSETQ. The CDR3 extends over 13 amino acids. The CDR3 sequence: CASSLEGTDNRIF. The CDR3 region has the DNA TGCGCCAGCAGCTTGGAGGGGACAGATAACCGGATTTTT.

CDR3 protein: CASSLGRRPGTEAFF. The DNA for the CDR3 is TGCGCCAGCAGCTTGGGCAGGCGGCCTGGCACTGAAGCTTTCTTT. The J gene is TRBJ1-1, the V gene TRBV5-1, with unresolved D. V lost 0 bases and J lost 4, with 13 bases in between. Germline assignment: CDR1 SGHRS and CDR2 YFSETQ. The CDR3 is 15 residues long.